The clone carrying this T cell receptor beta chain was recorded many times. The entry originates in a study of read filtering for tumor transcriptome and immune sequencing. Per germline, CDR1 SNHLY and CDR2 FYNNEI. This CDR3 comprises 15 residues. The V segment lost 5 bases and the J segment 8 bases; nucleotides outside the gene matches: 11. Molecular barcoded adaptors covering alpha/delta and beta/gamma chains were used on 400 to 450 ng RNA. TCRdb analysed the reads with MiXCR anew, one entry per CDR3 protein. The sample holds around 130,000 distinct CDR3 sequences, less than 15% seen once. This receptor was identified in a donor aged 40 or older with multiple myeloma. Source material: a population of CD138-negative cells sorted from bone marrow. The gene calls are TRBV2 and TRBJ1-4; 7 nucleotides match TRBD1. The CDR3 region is CASSKRGQFQEKLFF. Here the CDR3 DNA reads TGTGCCAGCAGTAAAAGGGGACAGTTTCAGGAAAAACTGTTTTTT.